This T cell receptor (beta chain) was sequenced during a study of blood T cell repertoires in COVID-19. This CDR3 contains 12 residues. Germline CDR1 is SQVTM and CDR2 is ANQGSEA. The V end lost 5 bases, the J end lost 5 bases, and 12 bases lay between the germline ends. The repertoire was sequenced with immunoSEQ multiplex PCR; TCRdb's copy has only in-frame clones and lacks some. The table shows 250,000 or so clones, with over 80% occurring only once. This TCR came from a woman aged 35 to 49 who had been exposed to COVID-19. V gene TRBV29-1 combines with J gene TRBJ1-1, with D possibly being TRBD1 (5 bases). Sequences were obtained from PBMCs or T cells enriched from blood (not recorded which). CDR3 amino acids: CSVQGSLTEAFF. The CDR3 coding sequence is TGCAGCGTTCAGGGCAGTTTAACTGAAGCTTTCTTT.